These T cell receptor beta chains were read from a single sample in a study of cytomegalovirus exposure and HLA in healthy donors. Produced via immunoSEQ multiplex PCR; TCRdb's table is partial and in-frame only. The sample shows 150,000 to 200,000 clones, 80% of them seen only once. The specimen sequenced was PBMCs. The receptors stem from a boy aged 5-17 years in good health and CMV-seronegative. CDR3s include the opening cysteine and the closing phenylalanine or tryptophan. The order of the fields is CDR3 DNA, CDR3 protein, clone size, J gene, V gene, D gene. D genes are given only for firm matches. The size field is filled for only some rows; it gives once, few, many or a size class.

DNA: TGTGCCAGCAGTCCTGCCCTGAGTGCTTCACCCCTCCACTTT
CDR3: CASSPALSASPLHF
size: NA
J: TRBJ1-6
V: TRBV5-4
D: NA

DNA: TGTGCCAGCAGCTCGTTCGGGACAGGGAACACTGAAGCTTTCTTT
CDR3: CASSSFGTGNTEAFF
size: NA
J: TRBJ1-1
V: TRBV11-3
D: TRBD1

DNA: TGTGCAAGTCGCTTAGCGGACACTTCTGGAAACACCATATATTTT
CDR3: CASRLADTSGNTIYF
size: NA
J: TRBJ1-3
V: TRBV12-2
D: NA

DNA: TGTGCCAGCAGCTTAGTCGGGAGAGGGTACGAGCAGTACTTC
CDR3: CASSLVGRGYEQYF
size: NA
J: TRBJ2-7
V: TRBV11-2
D: NA

DNA: TGTGCCTGGAGTGACCCCGGGGGACAGAGTGAAAAACTGTTTTTT
CDR3: CAWSDPGGQSEKLFF
size: few
J: TRBJ1-4
V: TRBV30
D: TRBD1

DNA: TGCGCCAGCAGCTCAAATCCGAGGGGGGAGACCCAGTACTTC
CDR3: CASSSNPRGETQYF
size: NA
J: TRBJ2-5
V: TRBV5-1
D: NA

DNA: TGTGCCAGCAGCTTGTACCGGGACAGGGTGCGCGAGCAGTACTTC
CDR3: CASSLYRDRVREQYF
size: NA
J: TRBJ2-7
V: TRBV5-8
D: TRBD1

DNA: TGTGCCAGCAGCTGGGACAGGGGCGCCTACGAGCAGTACTTC
CDR3: CASSWDRGAYEQYF
size: NA
J: TRBJ2-7
V: TRBV7-9
D: TRBD1

DNA: TGTGCCAGCAGCTTAGCATTCACGGGAGGAGGGGTCAATGAGCAGTTCTTC
CDR3: CASSLAFTGGGVNEQFF
size: NA
J: TRBJ2-1
V: TRBV11-3
D: TRBD2

DNA: TGTGCCAGCAGAGCCGGACAGGGGAACAACTATGGCTACACCTTC
CDR3: CASRAGQGNNYGYTF
size: NA
J: TRBJ1-2
V: TRBV2
D: TRBD1

DNA: TGTGCCAGCAGTATCAGGCTGGGTGCACCCGAGCAGTACTTC
CDR3: CASSIRLGAPEQYF
size: NA
J: TRBJ2-7
V: TRBV27
D: NA

DNA: TGCGCCAGCAGTTCGTGGGACTCCCAAGAGACCCAGTACTTC
CDR3: CASSSWDSQETQYF
size: few
J: TRBJ2-5
V: TRBV5-1
D: NA

DNA: TGTGCCAGCAGTGAACCGGGTGATAACTATGGCTACACCTTC
CDR3: CASSEPGDNYGYTF
size: NA
J: TRBJ1-2
V: TRBV6-1
D: NA

DNA: TGTGCCAGCAGTCTTCCAGGGGACTACAATGAGCAGTTCTTC
CDR3: CASSLPGDYNEQFF
size: NA
J: TRBJ2-1
V: TRBV27
D: NA

DNA: TGTGCCAGCAGTTTAGCCGGGACAGGGGATGAAAAACTGTTTTTT
CDR3: CASSLAGTGDEKLFF
size: NA
J: TRBJ1-4
V: TRBV28
D: TRBD1

DNA: TGTGCCAGCACCGACAGCGGGACGCGAGGCACTGAAGCTTTCTTT
CDR3: CASTDSGTRGTEAFF
size: NA
J: TRBJ1-1
V: TRBV5-6
D: NA

DNA: TGCGCCAGCAGCCAAGGTTTAGAAACCTTCTACGAGCAGTACTTC
CDR3: CASSQGLETFYEQYF
size: NA
J: TRBJ2-7
V: TRBV4-3
D: NA

DNA: TGTGCCATCAGTGAGTCCACCGAGGCAGATACGCAGTATTTT
CDR3: CAISESTEADTQYF
size: NA
J: TRBJ2-3
V: TRBV10-3
D: NA

DNA: TGTGCCAGCAGCTTAGGAGACAGGGGGAGAAGTACTGAAGCTTTCTTT
CDR3: CASSLGDRGRSTEAFF
size: NA
J: TRBJ1-1
V: TRBV7-9
D: TRBD1

DNA: TGCGCCAGCAGCCAACTCCAGGCCTCTGGAAACACCATATATTTT
CDR3: CASSQLQASGNTIYF
size: NA
J: TRBJ1-3
V: TRBV4-3
D: NA

DNA: TGCAGCGTCAGGGGGCCGAGTGGAAACACCATATATTTT
CDR3: CSVRGPSGNTIYF
size: few
J: TRBJ1-3
V: TRBV29-1
D: TRBD1

DNA: TGTGCCAGCAGCTTATCGACAGGATCTCGTGGCTACACCTTC
CDR3: CASSLSTGSRGYTF
size: NA
J: TRBJ1-2
V: TRBV13
D: NA

DNA: TGTGCCAGCAAGCTAGCGGGTAACTACGAGCAGTACTTC
CDR3: CASKLAGNYEQYF
size: NA
J: TRBJ2-7
V: TRBV6-1
D: TRBD2

DNA: TGTGCCAGCAGCCCGGACAGGGGTAATGAAAAACTGTTTTTT
CDR3: CASSPDRGNEKLFF
size: once
J: TRBJ1-4
V: TRBV6-5
D: TRBD1

DNA: TGTGCCTGGAGTAAGAGCGGGAGGCATGAGCAGTTCTTC
CDR3: CAWSKSGRHEQFF
size: NA
J: TRBJ2-1
V: TRBV30
D: TRBD2

DNA: TGTGCCAGCAGTCTCCAACTACAGGGGGGGGCCTTC
CDR3: CASSLQLQGGAF
size: few
J: TRBJ1-2
V: TRBV6-6
D: TRBD1

DNA: TGTGCCAGCAGCTCCAGGCAGGGCCGGTGGACTGAAGCTTTCTTT
CDR3: CASSSRQGRWTEAFF
size: few
J: TRBJ1-1
V: TRBV11-3
D: NA

DNA: TGTGCCGGCAGGAATCGGACAGGGGGGGAGACCCAGTACTTC
CDR3: CAGRNRTGGETQYF
size: NA
J: TRBJ2-5
V: TRBV5-4
D: TRBD1

DNA: TGTGCCAGCTCACCAAAGGAGGCTTATGGCTACACCTTC
CDR3: CASSPKEAYGYTF
size: NA
J: TRBJ1-2
V: TRBV18
D: NA

DNA: TGTGCCAGCAGCTTGACCTCCTGGGACAGGGCTTCCTACGAGCAGTACTTC
CDR3: CASSLTSWDRASYEQYF
size: NA
J: TRBJ2-7
V: TRBV11-2
D: TRBD1

DNA: TGTGCCAGCAGCCAAGAGTGGTCCCCTACTAGCGAGAGCACAGATACGCAGTATTTT
CDR3: CASSQEWSPTSESTDTQYF
size: NA
J: TRBJ2-3
V: TRBV4-2
D: TRBD2

DNA: TGTGCCTGGAGTTCAAGGGGGCAGGGTGAAAAACTGTTTTTT
CDR3: CAWSSRGQGEKLFF
size: NA
J: TRBJ1-4
V: TRBV30
D: TRBD1

DNA: TGTGCCAGCAGCCGGCGACAGGGAACCTACGAGCAGTACTTC
CDR3: CASSRRQGTYEQYF
size: NA
J: TRBJ2-7
V: TRBV14
D: TRBD1

DNA: TGTGCCAGCAGGCACGGCCACCCCGGGGATTACGAGCAGTACTTC
CDR3: CASRHGHPGDYEQYF
size: NA
J: TRBJ2-7
V: TRBV27
D: NA

DNA: TGCGCCAGCAGCAGCGGGACAGGGGGGACTGAAGCTTTCTTT
CDR3: CASSSGTGGTEAFF
size: NA
J: TRBJ1-1
V: TRBV5-1
D: TRBD1

DNA: TGTGCCAGCAGCGAAAACGAGAAGGGGGATGAAAAACTGTTTTTT
CDR3: CASSENEKGDEKLFF
size: NA
J: TRBJ1-4
V: TRBV2
D: NA

DNA: TGTGCCAGCAGCCCCTGGACAGGAGGGCCGAAGGGTGAAAAACTGTTTTTT
CDR3: CASSPWTGGPKGEKLFF
size: NA
J: TRBJ1-4
V: TRBV5-5
D: TRBD1

DNA: TGTGCCAGCAGCTCCGCTAGCGGGGGAGCATACAATGAGCAGTTCTTC
CDR3: CASSSASGGAYNEQFF
size: once
J: TRBJ2-1
V: TRBV7-2
D: TRBD2

DNA: TGCGCCAGCAGCCCAGACAGGGGGAGTCGCTACACCTTC
CDR3: CASSPDRGSRYTF
size: few
J: TRBJ1-2
V: TRBV5-1
D: TRBD1

DNA: TGTGCCAGCAGCCTAACTAGGGACTCGGGGACAGATACGCAGTATTTT
CDR3: CASSLTRDSGTDTQYF
size: NA
J: TRBJ2-3
V: TRBV7-2
D: NA

DNA: TGTGCCAGCAGCCCCGGGATGGGAGGCCGTCATAGCAATCAGCCCCAGCATTTT
CDR3: CASSPGMGGRHSNQPQHF
size: NA
J: TRBJ1-5
V: TRBV27
D: NA

DNA: TGTGCCAGCAGCTCGACAGGGGATCAGCCCCAGCATTTT
CDR3: CASSSTGDQPQHF
size: NA
J: TRBJ1-5
V: TRBV7-9
D: TRBD1

DNA: TGTGCCAGCAGCCAAGATTACTGGACCTTGGGACAGGACCACGATCAGCCCCAGCATTTT
CDR3: CASSQDYWTLGQDHDQPQHF
size: NA
J: TRBJ1-5
V: TRBV4-2
D: TRBD1

DNA: TGTGCCAGCAGCCCCGTTTTCCCTAGAGGGACCGGGGAGCTGTTTTTT
CDR3: CASSPVFPRGTGELFF
size: NA
J: TRBJ2-2
V: TRBV5-4
D: NA